This T cell receptor (beta chain) was obtained from a study of neoadjuvant anti-PD-1 for oral cavity cancer. Study summary: Patients without progression got a fourth dose around day 43.

Assay used: immunoSEQ multiplex PCR; TCRdb lists only in-frame clones, some missing. The profile shows about 14,000 clones, roughly three quarters of them singletons. Time point defined: after neoadjuvant nivolumab, at surgical resection. There are 16 residues in the CDR3. Trimming removed 5 bases at V and 3 bases at J, with 20 bases between. Germline CDR1 is MGHDK and CDR2 is SYGVNS. The material was PBMCs, obtained after nivolumab (anti-PD-1) treatment. The chain combines TRBV25-1 with TRBJ2-7; tentatively, D is TRBD1 (6 bases). The sequence came from a person aged 35-79 years with oral cavity squamous cell carcinoma. This chain's CDR3 is CASSPLGAGEDYEQYF. The CDR3 coding sequence is TGTGCCAGCAGTCCCCTTGGGGCAGGGGAAGACTACGAGCAGTACTTC.